One sample yielded the 7 T cell receptor beta chains listed below, sequenced in a study of T cell changes during pregnancy in multiple sclerosis. Clones were read by immunoSEQ multiplex PCR, and TCRdb kept only the in-frame ones, dropping some. The table records about 64,000 clones, about nine tenths of them present only once. The source material was peripheral blood, sampled in the second trimester of pregnancy. The source of these receptors is a female donor with multiple sclerosis, enrolled in a pregnancy study.

This rearrangement joins TRBV30 to TRBJ1-6; TRBD1 might be the D (6 bases). The CDR3 covers 14 residues. CDR1 and CDR2 (germline): GTSNPN, SVGIG (reference sequence). The ends were cut back, 1 base at V and 8 bases at J, with 12 bases in the middle. This chain's CDR3 is CAWSAGQPDSPLHF. DNA for the CDR3: TGTGCCTGGAGTGCCGGACAGCCGGATTCACCCCTCCACTTT.

This clone was counted a single time. The gene calls are TRBV11-2 and TRBJ2-7, with 8 bases lining up with TRBD2. Germline-derived CDR1 and CDR2 are SGHAT and FQNNGV. The length of the CDR3 is 15 residues. V lost 1 base and J lost 3; bases outside the gene matches: 5. The CDR3 coding sequence is TGTGCCAGCAGCTTAGGAACTAGCGGACACTACGAGCAGTACTTC. It encodes CASSLGTSGHYEQYF.

The chain joins TRBV5-4 to TRBJ2-1; D gene uncertain. The V gene's germline CDR1 is SGHNT and CDR2 YYREEE (reference sequence). This CDR3 contains 11 residues. V was shortened by 3 bases and J by 4 bases, with 2 bases between the two germline ends. The chain's CDR3 is CASSSYNEQFF. CDR3 in DNA: TGTGCCAGCAGCTCGTACAATGAGCAGTTCTTC. The full variable domain, completed using reference TRBV5-4 and TRBJ2-1, is ETGVTQSPTHLIKTRGQQVTLRCSSQSGHNTVSWYQQALGQGPQFIFQYYREEENGRGNFPPRFSGLQFPNYSSELNVNALELDDSALYLCASSSYNEQFFGPGTRLTVL.

The chain employs TRBV18 and TRBJ2-1; 8 bases line up with TRBD2. CDR3 size: 16 residues. V gave up 5 bases and J gave up 6 bases; unmatched junction bases: 12. The germline V gene has CDR1 KGHSH and CDR2 LQKENI. The CDR3 protein is CASSTTGTSGSNEQFF. DNA of the CDR3: TGTGCCAGCTCAACTACCGGGACTAGTGGATCCAATGAGCAGTTCTTC.

The genes are TRBV11-3 and TRBJ2-5; D perhaps matches TRBD2 (6 bases). Deletions cut 2 bases from V and 0 bases from J, with 19 bases between. Germline values: CDR1 SGHNT, CDR2 YENEEA. This CDR3 contains 18 residues. CDR3 sequence (DNA): TGTGCCAGCAGCTTATACTCATCGGCTAGCGAGTACCAAGAGACCCAGTACTTC. This sequence encodes CASSLYSSASEYQETQYF. Complete variable domain (other parts from reference TRBV11-3 and TRBJ2-5): EAGVVQSPRYKIIEKKQPVAFWCNPISGHNTLYWYLQNLGQGPELLIRYENEEAVDDSQLPKDRFSAERLKGVDSTLKIQPAELGDSAVYLCASSLYSSASEYQETQYFGPGTRLLVL.

The chain has TRBV7-8 and TRBJ2-7, with a weak D call TRBD1 (5 bases). The CDR3 extends over 14 amino acids. The V gene's germline CDR1 is SGHVS and CDR2 FQNEAQ. With 0 bases removed from V and 2 bases from J, the gap between germline ends came to 8 bases. The DNA of the CDR3 is TGTGCCAGCAGCTTAGCGGGCAGGGCCTACGAGCAGTACTTC. Protein product: CASSLAGRAYEQYF.

The rearrangement uses TRBV30 and TRBJ1-2; D perhaps matches TRBD1 (5 bases). This CDR3 is 12 amino acids long. V lost 5 bases, J lost 3 bases, and 10 bases lay in between. Germline V gene sequence: CDR1 GTSNPN, CDR2 SVGIG (reference sequence). The CDR3 DNA reads as TGTGCCTGGGCACCGGGGGACTATGGCTACACCTTC. This gives the protein CAWAPGDYGYTF. Based on the CDR3 plus reference TRBV30 and TRBJ1-2, the full variable domain is SQTIHQWPATLVQPVGSPLSLECTVEGTSNPNLYWYRQAAGRGLQLLFYSVGIGQISSEVPQNLSASRPQDRQFILSSKKLLLSDSGFYLCAWAPGDYGYTFGSGTRLTVV.